The subject of this entry is one TCR beta chain. Its target antigen remains unknown. Base qualities are missing; no much larger clone stands one base away. This record comes from a study of yellow fever vaccine responses in identical twins listed by TCRdb under 2018. For context, the study as a whole: In the study, vaccine-responding T cell clones were precisely tracked in identical twins. What the work shows at the level of the full study, not this receptor alone: The T cell response to vaccination in identical twins was reported by the authors to appear partly convergent and partly personalized.

V sheds 1 base and J sheds 0 bases, leaving 8 bases between their ends. The CDR3 contains 15 residues, cysteine and phenylalanine counted. Only the CDR3 DNA stays, 45 bases, in frame from base 1. The germline V gene yields SNHLY for CDR1 and FYNNEI for CDR2. The method was RT-PCR. The sample was run on an Illumina HiSeq 2500. In TCRdb, the public reads were trimmed at Q25 with fastp and aligned with MiXCR, with productive beta chains retained. Here each entry gathers all rows of one CDR3 protein and keeps the most common genes and DNA. This sample lists 10,000 or so distinct CDR3 sequences; less than 90% were detected once. Jointly, the top ten make up around 2% of the sample.

This clonotype was sampled from a woman aged 18-29 years who received the yellow fever vaccine. Donor details come from another sample of the same person, matched by shared clones. Sequencing was performed on T cells from blood (PBMCs), unsorted or a sorted subset (not recorded which), taken before or after yellow fever vaccination (not recorded which). Recombination linked TRBV2 to TRBJ2-3; the D gene is not confidently resolved. The DNA sequence is as follows: TGTGCCAGCAGTGAAGGGGCCCTCAGCACAGATACGCAGTATTTT. Its product reads: CASSEGALSTDTQYF. Here the CDR3 is joined to the reference TRBV2 and TRBJ2-3 genes, and the full variable domain is: EPEVTQTPSHQVTQMGQEVILRCVPISNHLYFYWYRQILGQKVEFLVSFYNNEISEKSEIFDDQFSVERPDGSNFTLKIRSTKLEDSAMYFCASSEGALSTDTQYFGPGTRLTVL.